The TCR beta chain described here comes from a study of a mutant IDH1 vaccine in newly diagnosed glioma. Study-level background: Patients, over weeks 1, 3, 5, 7, 11, 15, 19 and 23, received a total of eight vaccinations. The treated group averaged 40.4 years old and was around 62% male, about 40% female. Vaccines were first given 4-6 weeks after radiotherapy alone, or with temozolomide cycles.

As for time point: week 5, during vaccination. Each vaccine dose was 300 ug of mutant IDH1 20-mer peptide, with topical imiquimod. Germline V gene data show CDR1 as LNHDA and CDR2 as SQIVND (reference sequence). Deletions cut 2 bases from V and 2 bases from J, with 9 bases between. CDR3 length: 14 residues. On this clone: Its antigen is unknown.

Produced via immunoSEQ multiplex PCR; TCRdb's table is partial and in-frame only. This table holds more than 40,000 clones, just under 80% found once. Sequenced material: PBMCs, taken from a glioma patient whose treatment included an IDH1 peptide vaccine. The rearrangement joins TRBV19 to TRBJ1-2, with a tentative D call TRBD1 (5 bases). The receptor was isolated from a woman in her thirties or forties with glioma. Here the CDR3 DNA reads TGTGCCAGTAGTATACTCCAGGGAAACTATGGCTACACCTTC. As protein: CASSILQGNYGYTF.